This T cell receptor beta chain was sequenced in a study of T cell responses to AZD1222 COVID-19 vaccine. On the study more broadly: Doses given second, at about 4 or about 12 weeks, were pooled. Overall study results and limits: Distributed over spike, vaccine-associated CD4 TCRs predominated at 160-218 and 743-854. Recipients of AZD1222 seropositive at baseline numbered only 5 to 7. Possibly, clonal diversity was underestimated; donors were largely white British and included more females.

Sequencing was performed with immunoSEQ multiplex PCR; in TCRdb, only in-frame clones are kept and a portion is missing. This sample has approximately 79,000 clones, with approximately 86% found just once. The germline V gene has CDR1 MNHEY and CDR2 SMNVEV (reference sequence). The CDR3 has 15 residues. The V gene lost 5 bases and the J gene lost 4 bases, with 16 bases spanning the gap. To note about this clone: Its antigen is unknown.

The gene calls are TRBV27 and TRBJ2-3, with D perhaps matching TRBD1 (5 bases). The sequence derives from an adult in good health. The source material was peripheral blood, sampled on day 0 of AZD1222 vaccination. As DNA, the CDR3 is TGTGCCAGCAGTCCACGGCATCAGGGTCCAGATACGCAGTATTTT. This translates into CASSPRHQGPDTQYF.